This T cell receptor beta chain was recovered during a study of cytomegalovirus exposure and HLA in healthy donors (dated by TCRdb to between 2016 and 2019). A note on the overall study: According to an earlier analysis of a few hundred of the donors, about 179 million T cells yielded 95 million to 140 million unique TCR beta sequences and about 300 Gb of sequence data. Along with the approximately 700-subject first cohort, a separate validation cohort of over a hundred different subjects was used. In a later genetic analysis, genome-wide SNP genotypes for about 65% of the roughly 700 donors were used, and that subset was treated as a discovery cohort. Rather than drawing on any new phenotypic data, the later analysis identified candidate immune exposures from TCR beta sequences and the way those sequences occurred across donors. Five DR-DQ haplotypes were handled as single units for association and clustering, since linkage in the cohort was strong. Typing coverage varied by locus: about 620-630 donors for A, B, C, DRB1 and DQB1; some 520 for DQA1; some 610 for DPA1; more than 450 for DPB1. To decide whether each TCR beta V gene segment behaved as functional or pseudogenic, an earlier analysis of some 600 of the donors relied on high-throughput TCR beta sequencing. The study was designed to test whether signatures of past pathogen exposure could be identified by cataloging public T cell receptors. All discovery cohort repertoires had been generated using a single sequencing platform. The T cell repertoires of several hundred subjects were profiled by immunosequencing and related to cytomegalovirus serostatus. On average, over 200,000 unique TCR beta nucleotide sequences were sequenced per donor among 300 to 500 genotyped donors of the cohort, with approximately 18% of those sequences being non-productive. Of the 300 to 500 genotyped donors, less than 90% were placed in the genetic ancestry cluster associated with self-reported Caucasian donors. A later analysis re-analyzed previously published TCR beta repertoires from roughly 630 donors and added high-resolution HLA genotyping to study TCR occurrence patterns. To predict cytomegalovirus infection status, the study brought together high-throughput TCR immunosequencing, statistical association of individual TCRs with disease status, and machine learning. Donor age, sex, ethnicity and CMV serostatus were compiled alongside the repertoire data. Roughly 300 gigabases of sequencing data and approximately 80 million unique TCR sequences were included in an early release covering about 700 HLA-typed donors. Both class I and class II loci were covered by HLA typing, at four-digit resolution. Overall study results and their limits: According to the authors, the approach could potentially be generalized to other disease states and immunological phenotypes. Compared with the roughly 710-donor mean, donors in an Asian-associated ancestry cluster had fewer N-insertions in productive TCRs, according to a later genetic analysis. In a later analysis, HLA-associated TCR beta chains were found to be more clonally expanded and to have lower generation probabilities than equally common non-associated chains. Because the 87-base-pair reads could not distinguish some IMGT-functional V segments, including TRBV6-2 and TRBV6-3, those segments were excluded. Correlated functional status among segregating V segments might reflect linkage disequilibrium, but an unknown experimental factor could not be ruled out. In vitro tests confirmed that three of the cytomegalovirus-associated TCR beta chains recognize cytomegalovirus antigens. A later analysis found that TCR association rates varied across HLA loci, with DRB1 alleles showing the most associated TCRs and HLA-C alleles the fewest. A further reported finding was that TCR beta sequences accurately predicted the HLA-A and HLA-B alleles for most subjects in the first cohort. When HLA alleles, especially DR and DQ, strongly co-occurred, TCR associations were difficult to assign to individual alleles. The presence/absence analyses assumed that sequencing depth was roughly uniform across donors, and that assumption may not be true. Cytomegalovirus status was reported to be diagnosed by the classifier with high specificity and sensitivity in both the original and validation cohorts. Most TCR sequences were seen in very few donors, while some public TCRs were found in many individuals. In this cohort, only TCR beta chains were sequenced, and detectable features were limited by the absence of alpha or paired-chain data. V-gene and J-gene trimming of TCR beta chains was associated with a missense DCLRE1C variant in a later genetic analysis, and the association was replicated in an independent cohort. Specific HLA alleles were associated with over 15,000 TCR beta sequences at a false discovery rate of 0.05 in a later analysis. Immune exposure information for the cohort was limited to CMV serostatus. The study gave a list of under 200 TCR beta chains associated with cytomegalovirus. Because counts were too low, about 15 rarely observed V segments, including chromosome 9 orphons, were left out of the earlier analysis of about 620 of the donors. In a later analysis, several top co-occurrence clusters were reported to appear linked to parvovirus B19, influenza, CMV and Epstein-Barr virus. Because HLA typing was unavailable for some donors at each locus, only the typed subset was used in association tests. An earlier analysis of around 540 of the donors showed that most TCR beta V segments appeared in productive rearrangements either about 87% or about 30% of the time, which broadly matched IMGT annotations. Most CMV-associated TCR beta chains appeared to be HLA-restricted in a later analysis, and the HLA associations seemed to be driven largely by CMV exposure. The sequencing pipeline was judged likely to have produced a cluster of highly shared sequence variants as a technical artifact.

V drops 1 base and J drops 0 bases, leaving 9 bases in between. The CDR3 goes from the cysteine to the phenylalanine over 15 residues. Only the CDR3 region is kept as DNA, spanning 45 bases read in frame from base 1. The germline V gene sets CDR1 to MDHEN and CDR2 to SYDVKM. As concerns this clone: Its cognate antigen has yet to be identified. Base qualities were left out, and no much larger clone turns up one base away.

The cohort was made up of 666 healthy bone marrow donors. All cohort members were sampled while nominally healthy, although unrecorded immune exposures were likely present. The donor tested CMV seronegative and was one of the 352 seronegative cohort members. Each donor provided a peripheral blood sample, and peripheral blood mononuclear cells were used for TCR beta sequencing. Genomic DNA was extracted from the blood cell samples with the Qiagen DNeasy Blood Extraction Kit. The protocol used for the library was the immunoSEQ multiplex PCR assay. For the multiplex PCR, a mixture combining 60 forward primers for TCR Vbeta segments and 13 reverse primers for TCR Jbeta segments was used. The CDR3 region of rearranged TCR beta genes was amplified from genomic DNA with a multiplex PCR assay. Amplified TCR beta libraries were sequenced as 87-base-pair reads on the Illumina HiSeq System. In the original analysis: A later analysis tallied roughly 76 million unique TCR beta chains across the 666 repertoires, and around 10 million of those chains were shared by two or more donors. A nearest-neighbor algorithm error-corrected the raw reads and collapsed the reads into unique sequences, merging closely related sequences to remove PCR and sequencing errors. Alignment of CDR3 sequences to IMGT reference sequences was used to assign V, D and J gene segments. For a sequence to be retained, a match of at least six nucleotides to both a V gene segment and a J gene segment was required. A rearrangement was called productive if the CDR3 had no stop codons and remained in frame with V and J, and every other rearrangement was called non-productive. CDR3 was defined according to IMGT convention as the region running from the second conserved V-encoded cysteine to the conserved J-encoded phenylalanine. The earlier analysis of about 610 of the donors excluded sequences that lacked an unambiguous match to a single V gene segment. An earlier analysis of almost 600 of the donors classified V segments as functional when productive rearrangements were above 56.7% and as segregating when the standard deviation between donors was above 5%. A statistical classification framework was developed to diagnose cytomegalovirus status using the catalog of TCR beta chain sequences. V and J gene assignment, in a later analysis, came from comparing TCR nucleotide sequences with IMGT/GENE-DB human TR gene sequences. The TCRdist pipeline was used in a later analysis to assign CDR3 sequences and most-parsimonious VDJ recombination scenarios. In a later analysis, each TCR beta chain was defined by its CDR3 amino acid sequence together with its V-gene family, and reads without a unique V-gene family were excluded. As a way to deal with suspected cross-contamination and a sequencing artifact, a later analysis dropped 500 to 700 nucleotide sequences that were highly shared and had low generation probability. For each public chain, a later analysis derived a clonal expansion index from normalized ranks of inferred template counts within each repertoire. In a later analysis, generation probabilities were computed using a VDJ recombination model fitted to out-of-frame rearrangements, and the results were checked against IGoR. In a later analysis, hypergeometric tests were used to score TCR-TCR, TCR-HLA and TCR-CMV co-occurrence, with a repertoire-size bias correction applied to TCR pairs. False discovery rates were estimated in a later analysis by permuting HLA or CMV assignments 20 times. In a later analysis, co-occurring TCRs were grouped using DBSCAN, with TCRdist sequence similarity added in when clustering inside HLA-allele-positive subsets. Repertoires with fewer than 30,000 or more than 120,000 public chains, plus five repertoires with anomalous nucleotide sharing, were excluded from co-occurrence clustering. Here the immuneACCESS table is served through TCRdb, limited to in-frame sequences with V and J called. Missing clones are a known gap in these copies; in checked studies unresolved V genes cover under half, and the rest lacks a known reason. V, J and clone size were drawn from that table, and D and trimming were deduced from the DNA. The sample data list 180,000 or so clones, and 76% of these were observed just once. Around 1.5% of the sample rests with the top ten.

The chain is encoded by TRBV28 joined to TRBJ1-1; the D gene is possibly TRBD1, with 5 bases matching. The TCR sequence derives from a man in his late teens or twenties in good health and CMV-seronegative. The sample was PBMCs. The CDR3 protein sequence reads: CASSLLGGVNTEAFF. The DNA sequence reads TGTGCCAGCAGTTTATTGGGGGGGGTGAACACTGAAGCTTTCTTT.